The present T cell receptor beta chain was sequenced within a study of cytomegalovirus exposure and HLA in healthy donors. Points from the study as a whole: Follow-up analysis later connected one missense variant in DCLRE1C with trimming of TCR beta V- and J-genes. It was only CMV serostatus that was available as immune exposure information. In presence/absence analyses, roughly uniform sequencing depth across donors was assumed.

With 60 Vbeta and 13 Jbeta primers, the PCR was carried out. Original handling: Approximately 72 million unique TCR beta chains, about 10 million of them shared, were counted by a later analysis. Sequenced by immunoSEQ multiplex PCR; TCRdb stores in-frame clones only, minus some. Clone size and V and J calls were adopted from that table, with D and trimming inferred from the DNA. The sample includes 95,000 to 150,000 clones, roughly 80% seen only once; the top ten take approximately 31%. In the case of this clone: The target antigen is unknown.

This CDR3 contains 14 residues. Trimming at V came to 5 bases and at J to 5 bases, leaving 5 bases not matched to a gene. From germline, CDR1 is SGHVS and CDR2 FNYEAQ. This clonotype was sampled from a man in his 60s in good health and CMV-seropositive. Sequenced sample: PBMCs. The V and J genes are TRBV7-6 and TRBJ2-2, with 7 positions matching TRBD1. The CDR3 sequence is CASSATGDTGELFF. The CDR3 nucleotides read TGTGCCAGCAGCGCAACAGGGGATACCGGGGAGCTGTTTTTT.